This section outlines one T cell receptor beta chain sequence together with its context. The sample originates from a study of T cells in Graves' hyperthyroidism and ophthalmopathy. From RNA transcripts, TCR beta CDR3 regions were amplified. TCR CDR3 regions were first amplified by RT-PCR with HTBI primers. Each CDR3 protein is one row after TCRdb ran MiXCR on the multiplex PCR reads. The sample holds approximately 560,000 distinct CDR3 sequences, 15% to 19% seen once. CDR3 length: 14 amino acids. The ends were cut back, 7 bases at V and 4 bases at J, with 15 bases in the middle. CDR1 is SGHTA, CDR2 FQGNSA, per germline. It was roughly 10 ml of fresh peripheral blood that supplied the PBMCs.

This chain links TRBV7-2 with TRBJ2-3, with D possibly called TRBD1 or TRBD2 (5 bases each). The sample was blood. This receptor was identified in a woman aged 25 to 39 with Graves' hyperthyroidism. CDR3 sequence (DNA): TGTGCCAGCACCCTCTGGGGGAACGCAGATACGCAGTATTTT. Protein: CASTLWGNADTQYF. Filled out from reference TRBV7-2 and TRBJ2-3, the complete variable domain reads GAGVSQSPSNKVTEKGKDVELRCDPISGHTALYWYRQSLGQGLEFLIYFQGNSAPDKSGLPSDRFSAERTGGSVSTLTIQRTQQEDSAVYLCASTLWGNADTQYFGPGTRLTVL.